One and the same sample provided the 8 T cell receptor beta chains below, sequenced in a study of radiation and T cells in renal cell carcinoma. Some clones are missing from TCRdb's copy, which holds only in-frame ones; the method was immunoSEQ multiplex PCR. The table has about 160,000 clones, 88% seen once. The sample's time point: baseline pretreatment blood. As to treatment: 15 Gy SBRT to primary tumor, nephrectomy 4 weeks later. Here the sequenced sample was blood, taken from a patient whose treatment included radiotherapy and nephrectomy. These receptors were collected from a woman in her sixties or seventies with renal cell carcinoma.

The rearrangement joins TRBV9 to TRBJ2-7; tentative D call: TRBD1 (5 bases). This CDR3 contains 15 residues. V shed 0 bases and J shed 3 bases, with 13 bases lying between them. Germline values: CDR1 SGDLS, CDR2 YYNGEE. The CDR3 spells CASSVAGQPFYEQYF. CDR3 nucleotides: TGTGCCAGCAGCGTAGCAGGGCAACCTTTCTACGAGCAGTACTTC. The full variable domain, in which reference TRBV9 and TRBJ2-7 provide the parts outside the CDR3, is DSGVTQTPKHLITATGQRVTLRCSPRSGDLSVYWYQQSLDQGLQFLIQYYNGEERAKGNILERFSAQQFPDLHSELNLSSLELGDSALYFCASSVAGQPFYEQYFGPGTRLTVT.

As regards this clone: The identical CDR3 is also encoded by other nucleotide sequences in the sample. The V and J genes are TRBV7-2 and TRBJ2-3, with 9 bases identical to TRBD2. V lost 5 bases, J lost 1 base, and 4 bases stayed unmatched. Germline V gives CDR1 SGHTA, CDR2 FQGNSA. The CDR3 runs to 15 residues. The CDR3 loop reads CASSPRLAGTDTQYF. Written as DNA, the CDR3 is TGTGCCAGCAGCCCTCGACTAGCGGGCACAGATACGCAGTATTTT.

J is TRBJ2-7 and V is TRBV7-8; D not resolved. Germline loops: CDR1 SGHVS, CDR2 FQNEAQ. Between the trimmed V and J ends, which lost 0 bases and 0 bases, there was a span of 9 bases. The CDR3 has 15 amino acids. The CDR3 bases are TGTGCCAGCAGCTTAGCCCCCAGCTACTCCTACGAGCAGTACTTC. Translated: CASSLAPSYSYEQYF.

The V call is TRBV7-6, the J call TRBJ1-4; D possibly corresponds to TRBD1 (5 bases). Germline lookup yields CDR1 SGHVS and CDR2 FNYEAQ. The CDR3 spans 14 residues. The ends were cut back, 5 bases at V and 12 bases at J, with 19 bases in the middle. CDR3 amino acids: CASSPRGPNEELFF. The DNA for the CDR3 is TGTGCCAGCAGCCCGAGGGGCCCGAATGAGGAACTGTTTTTT.

This clone was counted a few times. This chain links TRBV30 with TRBJ1-1, with TRBD1 as a possible D gene (6 bases). This CDR3 comprises 14 residues. Germline V gene lookup returns CDR1 GTSNPN and CDR2 SVGIG (reference sequence). The ends were cut back, 3 bases at V and 0 bases at J, with 11 bases in the middle. CDR3 residues: CAWRTGPVNTEAFF. The CDR3 DNA follows: TGTGCCTGGAGGACAGGACCCGTGAACACTGAAGCTTTCTTT.

V usage is TRBV6-6 and J usage is TRBJ2-1; 9 bases match TRBD1. The CDR3 spans 15 residues. Per germline, CDR1 MNHNY and CDR2 SVGAGI (reference sequence). V lost 5 bases and J lost 0; bases outside the gene matches: 2. The CDR3 spells CASSRQGVSYNEQFF. The CDR3 DNA reads TGTGCCAGCAGTAGACAGGGGGTCTCCTACAATGAGCAGTTCTTC.

This chain connects TRBV28 to TRBJ1-1; D is unclear. The CDR3 runs to 14 residues. Germline V CDR1 and CDR2: MDHEN, SYDVKM. With 3 bases removed from V and 0 bases from J, the gap between germline ends came to 8 bases. CDR3 nucleotides: TGTGCCAGCAGTTTGAAGCTCATGAACACTGAAGCTTTCTTT. Amino acid sequence: CASSLKLMNTEAFF.

The chain is built from TRBV18 and TRBJ1-5, with 7 positions matching TRBD1. The V segment lost 3 bases and the J segment 6 bases; nucleotides outside the gene matches: 8. The germline V gene encodes CDR1 KGHSH and CDR2 LQKENI. CDR3 length: 15 residues. CDR3 in DNA: TGTGCCAGCTCACCGGCCGGGACAGCGACTCAGCCCCAGCATTTT. As protein: CASSPAGTATQPQHF.